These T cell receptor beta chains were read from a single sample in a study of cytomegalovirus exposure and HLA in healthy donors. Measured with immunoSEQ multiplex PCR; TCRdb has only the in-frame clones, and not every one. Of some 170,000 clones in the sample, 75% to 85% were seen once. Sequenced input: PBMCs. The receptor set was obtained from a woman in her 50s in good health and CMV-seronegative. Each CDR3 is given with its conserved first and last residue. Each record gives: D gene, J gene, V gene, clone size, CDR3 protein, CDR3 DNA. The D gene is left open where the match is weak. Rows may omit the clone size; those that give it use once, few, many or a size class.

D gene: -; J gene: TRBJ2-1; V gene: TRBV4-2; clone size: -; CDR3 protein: CASSQESGARFF; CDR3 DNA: TGTGCCAGCAGCCAAGAATCGGGAGCACGGTTCTTC
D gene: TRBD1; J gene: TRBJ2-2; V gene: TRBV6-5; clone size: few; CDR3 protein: CASRAGQGVGELFF; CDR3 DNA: TGTGCCAGCAGGGCCGGACAGGGGGTCGGGGAGCTGTTTTTT
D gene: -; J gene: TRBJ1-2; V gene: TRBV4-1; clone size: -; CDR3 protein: CASSQGQGLFYGYTF; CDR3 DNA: TGCGCCAGCAGCCAAGGCCAGGGCCTATTCTATGGCTACACCTTC
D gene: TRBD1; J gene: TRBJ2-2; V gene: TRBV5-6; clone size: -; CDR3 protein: CASTRQGADTGELFF; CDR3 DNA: TGTGCCAGCACCCGACAGGGGGCCGACACCGGGGAGCTGTTTTTT
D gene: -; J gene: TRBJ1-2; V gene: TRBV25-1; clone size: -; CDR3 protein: CASSGYRSGYTF; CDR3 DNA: TGTGCCAGCAGTGGTTACAGGTCTGGCTACACCTTC
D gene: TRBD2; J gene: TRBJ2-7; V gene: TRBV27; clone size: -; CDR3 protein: CASGGEGLGDYEQYF; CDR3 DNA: TGTGCCAGCGGGGGCGAGGGACTAGGGGACTACGAGCAGTACTTC
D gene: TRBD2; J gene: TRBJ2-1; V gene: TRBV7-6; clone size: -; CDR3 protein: CASSLADVPLSSGGRYNEQFF; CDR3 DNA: TGTGCCAGCAGCTTAGCGGATGTCCCCCTAAGTAGCGGGGGTAGATACAATGAGCAGTTCTTC
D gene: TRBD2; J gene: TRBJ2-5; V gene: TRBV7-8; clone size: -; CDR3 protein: CASSLGGGEQETQYF; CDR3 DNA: TGTGCCAGCAGCTTAGGCGGGGGGGAACAAGAGACCCAGTACTTC
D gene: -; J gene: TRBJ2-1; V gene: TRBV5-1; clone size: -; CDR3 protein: CASSFGASGGDEQFF; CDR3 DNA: TGCGCCAGCAGCTTCGGAGCCTCTGGGGGCGATGAGCAGTTCTTC
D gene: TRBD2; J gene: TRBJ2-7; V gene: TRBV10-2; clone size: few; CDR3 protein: CASGLAGEQYF; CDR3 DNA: TGCGCCAGTGGACTAGCGGGCGAGCAGTACTTC
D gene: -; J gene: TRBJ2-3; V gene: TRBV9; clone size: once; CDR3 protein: CASSPPSMGAPDTQYF; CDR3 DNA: TGTGCCAGCAGCCCACCTTCTATGGGGGCCCCAGATACGCAGTATTTT
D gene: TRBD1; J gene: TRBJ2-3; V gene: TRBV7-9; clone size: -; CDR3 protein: CASSFRDRVDTQYF; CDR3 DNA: TGTGCCAGCAGCTTCCGGGACAGGGTAGATACGCAGTATTTT
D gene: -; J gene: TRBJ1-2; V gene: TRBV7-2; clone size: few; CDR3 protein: CASSASGTLVGYNYGYTF; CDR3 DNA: TGTGCCAGCAGCGCATCCGGGACATTGGTTGGTTATAACTATGGCTACACCTTC
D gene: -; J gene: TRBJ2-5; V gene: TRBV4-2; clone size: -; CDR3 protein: CASSLWGGEGGETQYF; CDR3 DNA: TGTGCCAGCAGCCTCTGGGGGGGGGAGGGGGGAGAGACCCAGTACTTC
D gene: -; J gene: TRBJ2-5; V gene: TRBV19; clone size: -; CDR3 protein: CASTDGSRGETQYF; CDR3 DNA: TGTGCCAGTACCGATGGGTCCAGGGGCGAGACCCAGTACTTC
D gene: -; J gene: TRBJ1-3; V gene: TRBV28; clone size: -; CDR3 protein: CASSIPISSGNTIYF; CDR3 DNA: TGTGCCAGCAGCATCCCGATCAGCTCTGGAAACACCATATATTTT
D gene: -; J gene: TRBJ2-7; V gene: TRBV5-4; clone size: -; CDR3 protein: CASSPGGLRGGNEQYF; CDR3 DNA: TGTGCCAGCAGCCCTGGAGGGTTGAGAGGGGGCAACGAGCAGTACTTC
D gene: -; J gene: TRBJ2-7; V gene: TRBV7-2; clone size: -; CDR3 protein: CASSLSGKAGRIHEQYF; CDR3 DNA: TGTGCCAGCAGCTTATCCGGCAAGGCGGGAAGAATCCACGAGCAGTACTTC
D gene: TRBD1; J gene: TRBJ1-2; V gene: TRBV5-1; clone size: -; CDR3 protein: CASSSGTGDGYTF; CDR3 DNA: TGCGCCAGCAGCTCCGGGACAGGGGATGGCTACACCTTC
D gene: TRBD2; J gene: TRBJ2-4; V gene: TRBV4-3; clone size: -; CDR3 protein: CASSQDNGGTDQNKNIQYF; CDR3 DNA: TGCGCCAGCAGCCAAGATAACGGGGGGACCGACCAAAACAAAAACATTCAGTACTTC
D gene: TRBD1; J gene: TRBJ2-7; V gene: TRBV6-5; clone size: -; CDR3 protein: CASATGAKEQYF; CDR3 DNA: TGTGCCTCAGCAACAGGGGCTAAAGAGCAGTACTTC
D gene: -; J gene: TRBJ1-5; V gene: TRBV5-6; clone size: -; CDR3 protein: CASSHGGWDSNQPQHF; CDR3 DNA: TGTGCCAGCAGCCACGGGGGGTGGGATAGCAATCAGCCCCAGCATTTT
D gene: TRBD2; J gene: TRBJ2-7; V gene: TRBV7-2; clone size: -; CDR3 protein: CASSSSSGPYEQYF; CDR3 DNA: TGTGCCAGCAGCTCATCTAGCGGACCCTACGAGCAGTACTTC
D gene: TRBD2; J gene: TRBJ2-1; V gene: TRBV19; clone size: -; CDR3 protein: CASRRERGIHNEQFF; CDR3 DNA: TGTGCCAGTCGCCGGGAGCGGGGTATCCACAATGAGCAGTTCTTC
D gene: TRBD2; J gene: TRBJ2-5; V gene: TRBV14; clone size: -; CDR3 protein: CASSPGLAVQETQYF; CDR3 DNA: TGTGCCAGCAGCCCGGGACTAGCGGTACAAGAGACCCAGTACTTC
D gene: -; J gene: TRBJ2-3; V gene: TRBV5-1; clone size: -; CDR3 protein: CASSSSPETDTQYF; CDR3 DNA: TGCGCCAGCAGCTCCTCTCCTGAGACAGATACGCAGTATTTT
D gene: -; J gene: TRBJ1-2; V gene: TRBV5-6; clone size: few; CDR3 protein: CASTYRGRVGYTF; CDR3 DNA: TGTGCCAGCACCTATCGAGGTCGGGTTGGCTACACCTTC
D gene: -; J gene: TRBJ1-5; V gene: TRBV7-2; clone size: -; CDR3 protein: CASSPRYLSNQPQHF; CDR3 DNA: TGTGCCAGCAGCCCCAGATACCTCTCCAATCAGCCCCAGCATTTT
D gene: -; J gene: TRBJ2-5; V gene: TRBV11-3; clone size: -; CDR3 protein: CASSPQSWETQYF; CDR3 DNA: TGTGCCAGCAGCCCACAGAGTTGGGAGACCCAGTACTTC
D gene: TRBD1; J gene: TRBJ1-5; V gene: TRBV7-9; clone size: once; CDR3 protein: CASSPGTGSGQPQHF; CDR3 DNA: TGTGCCAGCAGTCCAGGGACAGGGTCGGGTCAGCCCCAGCATTTT
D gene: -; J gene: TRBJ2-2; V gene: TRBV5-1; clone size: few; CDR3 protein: CASSPTKLAGPTGELFF; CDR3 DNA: TGCGCCAGCAGCCCGACAAAACTAGCAGGACCCACCGGGGAGCTGTTTTTT
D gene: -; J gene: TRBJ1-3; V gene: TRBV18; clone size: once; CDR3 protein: CASSPPEGRGNTIYF; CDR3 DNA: TGTGCCAGCTCACCACCGGAGGGGAGAGGAAACACCATATATTTT
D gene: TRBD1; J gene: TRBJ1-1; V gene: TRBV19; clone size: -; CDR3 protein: CASSREGAYTEAFF; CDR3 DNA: TGTGCCAGTAGCAGAGAGGGGGCGTACACTGAAGCTTTCTTT
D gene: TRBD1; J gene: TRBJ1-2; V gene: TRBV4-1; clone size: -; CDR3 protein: CASSRGGGQGGGYTF; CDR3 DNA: TGCGCCAGCAGCCGCGGGGGAGGACAGGGGGGAGGCTACACCTTC
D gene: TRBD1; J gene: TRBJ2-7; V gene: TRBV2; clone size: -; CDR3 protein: CASSLADRVSEQYF; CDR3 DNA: TGTGCCAGCAGCCTAGCCGACAGGGTATCCGAGCAGTACTTC
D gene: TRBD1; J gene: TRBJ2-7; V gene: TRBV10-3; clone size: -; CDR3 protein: CAISGGTGGYEQYF; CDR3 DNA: TGTGCCATCAGTGGAGGGACAGGGGGGTACGAGCAGTACTTC
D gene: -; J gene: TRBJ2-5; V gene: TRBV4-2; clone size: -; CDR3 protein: CASISQAPQETQYF; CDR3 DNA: TGTGCCAGCATCTCTCAGGCTCCACAAGAGACCCAGTACTTC
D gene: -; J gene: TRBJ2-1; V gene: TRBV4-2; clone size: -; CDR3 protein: CASSQSRGPPYNEQFF; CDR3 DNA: TGTGCCAGCAGCCAAAGTAGGGGTCCTCCCTACAATGAGCAGTTCTTC
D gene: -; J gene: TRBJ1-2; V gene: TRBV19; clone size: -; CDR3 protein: CASSIRGTHSNYGYTF; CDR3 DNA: TGTGCCAGTAGTATAAGGGGGACACATTCTAACTATGGCTACACCTTC
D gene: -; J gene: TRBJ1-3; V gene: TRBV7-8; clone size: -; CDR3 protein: CASSQMSSGNTIYF; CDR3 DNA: TGTGCCAGCAGCCAAATGAGCTCTGGAAACACCATATATTTT
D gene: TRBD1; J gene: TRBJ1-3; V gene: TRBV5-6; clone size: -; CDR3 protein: CASSWGPPDRGKGNTIYF; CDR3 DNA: TGTGCCAGCAGCTGGGGGCCTCCGGACAGGGGAAAGGGAAACACCATATATTTT